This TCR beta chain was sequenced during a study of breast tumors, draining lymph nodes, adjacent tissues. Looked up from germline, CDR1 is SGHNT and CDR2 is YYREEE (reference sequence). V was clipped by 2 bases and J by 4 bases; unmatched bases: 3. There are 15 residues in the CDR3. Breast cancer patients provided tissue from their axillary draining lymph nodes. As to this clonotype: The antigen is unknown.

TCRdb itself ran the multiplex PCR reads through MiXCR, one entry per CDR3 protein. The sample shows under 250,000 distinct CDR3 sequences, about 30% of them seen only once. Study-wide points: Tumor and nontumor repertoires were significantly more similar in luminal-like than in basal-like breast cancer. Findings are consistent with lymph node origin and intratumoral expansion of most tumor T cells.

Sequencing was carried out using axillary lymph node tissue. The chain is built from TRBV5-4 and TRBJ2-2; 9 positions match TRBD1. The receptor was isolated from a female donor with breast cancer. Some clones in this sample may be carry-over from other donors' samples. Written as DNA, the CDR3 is TGTGCCAGCAGCTTTTGGGACAGGGTCACCGGGGAGCTGTTTTTT. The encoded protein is CASSFWDRVTGELFF.